Listed below are T cell receptor beta chains from one sample, sequenced in a study of monozygotic twins with inflammatory bowel disease. TCRdb re-called the 5' RACE reads, yielding one record per CDR3 amino acid sequence without DNA. With about 300,000 distinct CDR3 sequences in the sample, the ten largest clones hold about 5%. Sequenced: blood. The receptors originated from a human donor with ulcerative colitis or Crohn's disease, or a healthy co-twin of an affected twin (not recorded which). CDR3s include the opening cysteine and the closing phenylalanine or tryptophan.

V: TRBV10-3; length: 17; J: TRBJ2-3; CDR3: CAIRTNPGQEQTDTQYF
V: TRBV4-3; length: 17; J: TRBJ2-7; CDR3: CASSQDNRPRRDYEQYF
V: TRBV14; length: 13; J: TRBJ2-7; CDR3: CASSQDHLYEQYF
V: TRBV3-1; length: 15; J: TRBJ2-3; CDR3: CASSQAHRSTDTQYF
V: TRBV7-2; length: 12; J: TRBJ2-7; CDR3: CASNGIWPEQYF
V: TRBV7-2; length: 15; J: TRBJ1-1; CDR3: CASNLVRGLSTEAFF
V: TRBV28; length: 13; J: TRBJ2-5; CDR3: CASSLPPRETQYF
V: TRBV12-3/TRBV12-4; length: 13; J: TRBJ2-1; CDR3: CASSSTSVNEQFF
V: TRBV12-3/TRBV12-4; length: 14; J: TRBJ1-2; CDR3: CASSLLSANYGYTF
V: TRBV14; length: 16; J: TRBJ1-6; CDR3: CASSQLGAGRWSPLHF
V: TRBV12-3/TRBV12-4; length: 15; J: TRBJ2-2; CDR3: CASSSIPTPTGELFF
V: TRBV6-5; length: 13; J: TRBJ2-7; CDR3: CASTRDGSYEQYF
V: TRBV5-1; length: 15; J: TRBJ2-7; CDR3: CASSFAGPPLSEQYF
V: TRBV7-8; length: 16; J: TRBJ1-4; CDR3: CASSLDPGRRNEKLFF
V: TRBV7-2; length: 16; J: TRBJ2-5; CDR3: CASSLPPWTSWETQYF
V: TRBV3-1; length: 15; J: TRBJ1-2; CDR3: CASSQWDRLKNGYTF
V: TRBV20-1; length: 16; J: TRBJ1-3; CDR3: CSARRTGRPSGNTIYF